The clone carrying this TCR beta chain was found many times. Its antigen is not known. The source of the sample is a study of read filtering for tumor transcriptome and immune sequencing. Overall study results and limits: Even smaller IR-seq throughput identified most shared clonotypes. The sorted CD138-negative fraction was a mixed bone marrow immune population, not purified T cells.

From approximately 430 ng of RNA, a library with molecular barcoded alpha/delta and beta/gamma adaptors was made. TCRdb fed the reads into MiXCR, producing one record per CDR3 protein. This sample yields 25,000 to 35,000 distinct CDR3 sequences, of which approximately 15% are seen a single time; about 41% belongs to the top ten. The receptor was derived from a donor at least 40 years old with multiple myeloma. Sequencing was done on a sample of a population of CD138-negative cells sorted from bone marrow.

CDR3 protein: CSATGDGTNGYTF. The CDR3 DNA reads TGCAGTGCTACCGGCGACGGAACTAATGGCTACACCTTC. The chain carries TRBV20-1 and TRBJ1-2; D is ambiguous. The germline V gene has CDR1 DFQATT and CDR2 SNEGSKA (reference sequence). V was trimmed by 4 bases and J by 6 bases, leaving 15 bases between them. The CDR3 extends over 13 amino acids.